The 4 T cell receptor beta chains below all came from one sample that was sequenced in a study of T cell repertoires in aging, cancer and after chemotherapy. TCR beta rearrangements were amplified from peripheral blood genomic DNA. TRB rearrangements spanning V, D and J were amplified using mixed TRB-A/B primers. TCRdb re-called the multiplex PCR reads with MiXCR, one entry per CDR3 protein. Of roughly 1,800 distinct CDR3 sequences in the sample, about 21% were seen once. Sample: blood. The source of these receptors is a human donor with a solid tumor.

This clonotype is medium-sized by share. V is TRBV27 and J is TRBJ2-2, with D possibly matching TRBD2 (6 bases). The germline V and J ends were trimmed by 6 bases and 2 bases, with 13 bases remaining between them. From germline, CDR1 is MNHEY and CDR2 SMNVEV (reference sequence). The CDR3 is 15 residues long. The CDR3 reads CASRTSGGNTGELFF. The CDR3, as DNA: TGTGCCAGCAGGACCTCCGGGGGAAACACCGGGGAGCTGTTTTTT.

V gene TRBV6-2 or TRBV6-3 combines with J gene TRBJ1-1; tentatively, D is TRBD1 (6 bases). Between the trimmed V and J ends, which lost 2 bases and 2 bases, there was a span of 12 bases. The CDR3 contains 15 residues. Germline values: CDR1 MNHEY, CDR2 SVGEGT. The CDR3 DNA is TGTGCCAGCAGTTACACGGACAGTAGAAACACTGAAGCTTTCTTT. Protein sequence: CASSYTDSRNTEAFF.

In its sample, this clonotype is medium-sized. V usage is TRBV19 and J usage is TRBJ2-2, with D perhaps given as TRBD1 or TRBD2 (6 bases each). V shed 6 bases and J shed 5 bases, with 13 bases lying between them. This CDR3 spans 14 amino acids. Per the germline V gene, CDR1 is LNHDA and CDR2 is SQIVND (reference sequence). The chain's CDR3 is CASRLRGRTGELFF. In DNA form, the CDR3 reads TGTGCCAGTAGGCTAAGGGGGAGGACCGGGGAGCTGTTTTTT.

This clonotype was detected only a few times. The chain carries TRBV12-5 and TRBJ2-3; 9 bases are a match to TRBD2. Germline V gives CDR1 LGHNT, CDR2 FRNRAP. Trimming took 0 bases from V and 4 from J; bases not matched to a gene: 5. This CDR3 spans 16 amino acids. CDR3 loop: CASGLVLGGGADTQYF. CDR3 sequence (DNA): TGTGCTAGTGGTTTGGTACTGGGCGGGGGGGCAGATACGCAGTATTTT.